The clone carrying this T cell receptor (beta chain) was recorded a few times. The antigen remains undetermined. These data belong to a study of vaccination and CD4 T cells after COVID-19. Study background: The study collected post-vaccine samples a median 72 days after dose two, with a range of 14 to 241.

The length of the CDR3 is 14 residues. CDR1 is SGHTA and CDR2 is FQGNSA in the germline V gene. After removal of 3 bases from V and 4 bases from J, the junction contained 5 bases not matched to a gene. Sequence data for DNA of cultured CD4+ T cells were generated by the Oncomine TCR Beta short-read assay. TCRdb passed the PCR reads through MiXCR, listing each CDR3 protein once. This sample yields tens of thousands of distinct CDR3 sequences, of which around half are seen a single time; 25% to 30% belongs to the top ten. Documented treatment: approximately 9-day PBMC culture with coronavirus spike peptide pools or control peptides (ViraFEST assay). Peptide pools at approximately 9.9 ug/ml and IL-2 at 8.5 to 10 IU/ml were added to cultures of 1.8 million or so PBMCs per well.

The starting material was CD4+ T cells from blood, cultured in vitro, obtained before SARS-CoV-2 vaccination. The J gene is TRBJ2-5, the V gene TRBV7-2; 7 bases match TRBD1. The receptor was derived from a human donor who received a COVID-19 vaccine. This chain's CDR3 is CASSLDRDRETQYF. For the CDR3, the DNA is TGTGCCAGCAGCTTGGACCGGGACAGAGAGACCCAGTACTTC. Complete variable domain (other parts from reference TRBV7-2 and TRBJ2-5): GAGVSQSPSNKVTEKGKDVELRCDPISGHTALYWYRQSLGQGLEFLIYFQGNSAPDKSGLPSDRFSAERTGGSVSTLTIQRTQQEDSAVYLCASSLDRDRETQYFGPGTRLLVL.